This T cell receptor (beta chain) was sequenced in a study of T cells expressing NK-cell markers. TCRdb reanalyzed the 5' RACE reads, giving one entry per CDR3 protein sequence and no DNA. The listing records roughly 390,000 distinct CDR3 sequences. The germline V gene encodes CDR1 KGHDR and CDR2 SFDVKD. The CDR3 contains 13 residues. The genes are TRBV24-1 and TRBJ2-1; the TRBD1 assignment by TCRdb is unverifiable without DNA. The sequence derives from a woman in her 50s in good health. Material: blood T cells: a sorted CD56 or NKG2C T cell subset, CD4+ or CD8+ T cells, or bulk PBMC T cells (not recorded which). The CDR3 sequence is CATRGGGRDEQFF.